This T cell receptor delta chain emerged from a study of gamma-delta T cells after stem cell transplantation. This clone occurred a few times. The same CDR3 can be traced to other DNA sequences in this sample. TCRdb re-called the RT-PCR reads via CATT. The table lists 11,000 or so delta-chain clones, roughly 1.3% of them singletons, with around 10% in the top ten. Source material: gamma-delta T cells. This receptor was obtained from a human donor. It is not recorded whose cells these are; they may come from a transplant donor.

The CDR3 bases are TGTGCCTGTGACACACTGGGGGATACGCGCACCGATAAACTCATCTTT. This encodes CACDTLGDTRTDKLIF. The V call is TRDV2, the J call TRDJ1, with 13 bases that match TRDD3. Germline CDR1 GEAIGNYY, CDR2 EKD. Trimming took 1 base from V and 1 from J; bases not matched to a gene: 2. This CDR3 has 16 amino acids.